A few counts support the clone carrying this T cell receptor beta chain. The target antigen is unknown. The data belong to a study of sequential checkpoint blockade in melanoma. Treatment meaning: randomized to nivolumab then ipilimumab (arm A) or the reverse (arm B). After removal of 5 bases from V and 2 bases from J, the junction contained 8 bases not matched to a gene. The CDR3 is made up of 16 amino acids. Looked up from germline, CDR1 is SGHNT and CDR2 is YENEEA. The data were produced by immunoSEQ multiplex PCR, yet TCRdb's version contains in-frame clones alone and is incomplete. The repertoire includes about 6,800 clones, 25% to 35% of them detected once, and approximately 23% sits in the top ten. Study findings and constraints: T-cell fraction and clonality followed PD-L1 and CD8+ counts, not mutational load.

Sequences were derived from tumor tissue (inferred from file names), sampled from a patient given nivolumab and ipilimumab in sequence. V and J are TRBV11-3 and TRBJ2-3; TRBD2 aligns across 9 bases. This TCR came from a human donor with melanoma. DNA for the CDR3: TGTGCCAGCAGCACCCCCGGCGGGAGGGACACAGATACGCAGTATTTT. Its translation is CASSTPGGRDTDTQYF.